A selection of T cell receptor beta chains follows, all from one sample in a study of cytomegalovirus exposure and HLA in healthy donors. TCRdb keeps only in-frame clones here, not all; method: immunoSEQ multiplex PCR. The table shows some 180,000 clones, with 77% occurring only once. Source material: PBMCs. The source of these receptors is a woman aged 55-70 years in good health and CMV-seropositive. Both conserved end residues are part of each CDR3. D genes are given only for firm matches. For some rows the clone size is stated as once, few or many, or as a class when expanded; others skip it.

.	TRBV5-6	TRBJ1-4	TRBD1	CASSLVQGGREKLFF	TGTGCCAGCAGCTTGGTCCAGGGGGGTCGTGAAAAACTGTTTTTT
.	TRBV19	TRBJ2-5	TRBD1	CASSNRPTGAETQYF	TGTGCCAGTAGTAACCGACCGACAGGGGCAGAGACCCAGTACTTC
.	TRBV27	TRBJ2-7	.	CASSPASEPYEQYF	TGTGCCAGCAGTCCCGCTTCAGAACCTTACGAGCAGTACTTC
.	TRBV1	TRBJ2-7	.	CTSSHEGQPYEQYF	TGCACCAGCAGCCATGAGGGACAGCCCTACGAGCAGTACTTC
once	TRBV5-4	TRBJ2-7	.	CASSSGDQPYF	TGTGCCAGCAGCTCAGGGGACCAGCCGTACTTC
.	TRBV9	TRBJ1-6	.	CASRTGTDNSPLHF	TGTGCCAGCAGAACAGGTACCGATAATTCACCCCTCCACTTT
.	TRBV13	TRBJ1-1	.	CASSSTQGLNTEAFF	TGTGCCAGCAGCTCCACCCAGGGGCTGAACACTGAAGCTTTCTTT
.	TRBV30	TRBJ2-5	TRBD1	CAWGLQQGAHQYF	TGTGCCTGGGGGCTACAACAGGGGGCGCATCAGTACTTC
.	TRBV7-9	TRBJ1-5	.	CASSLPGINQPQHF	TGTGCCAGCAGCTTGCCCGGGATTAATCAGCCCCAGCATTTT
.	TRBV4-1	TRBJ2-6	TRBD1	CASSPHTGGSGGSGANGLTF	TGCGCCAGCAGCCCCCATACAGGGGGGAGTGGTGGCTCTGGGGCCAACGGCCTGACTTTC
.	TRBV2	TRBJ2-7	.	CASSDAYEQYF	TGTGCCAGCAGTGACGCCTACGAGCAGTACTTC
.	TRBV5-1	TRBJ1-1	TRBD1	CASSNPGQGTNTEAFF	TGCGCCAGCAGCAACCCGGGACAGGGAACGAACACTGAAGCTTTCTTT
few	TRBV19	TRBJ1-2	.	CASSATYGGNYGYTF	TGTGCCAGTAGTGCCACCTACGGGGGTAACTATGGCTACACCTTC
.	TRBV28	TRBJ2-1	TRBD1	CASRLDRAMGEQFF	TGTGCCAGCAGATTGGACAGGGCTATGGGCGAGCAGTTCTTC
.	TRBV2	TRBJ1-2	.	CASRAQNYGYTF	TGTGCCAGCAGGGCACAGAACTATGGCTACACCTTC
.	TRBV5-1	TRBJ2-7	TRBD1	CASSRDRPYEQYF	TGCGCCAGCAGCCGGGACAGGCCCTACGAGCAGTACTTC
.	TRBV7-2	TRBJ2-7	TRBD1	CASSLVRGQGYEQYF	TGTGCCAGCAGCTTAGTGCGGGGACAGGGCTACGAGCAGTACTTC
.	TRBV4-2	TRBJ2-5	TRBD2	CASRPFQREGRETQYF	TGTGCCAGCAGACCCTTTCAGCGGGAGGGCCGGGAGACCCAGTACTTC
.	TRBV5-1	TRBJ1-6	.	CASSAGRDNSPLHF	TGCGCCAGCAGCGCGGGACGGGATAATTCACCCCTCCACTTT